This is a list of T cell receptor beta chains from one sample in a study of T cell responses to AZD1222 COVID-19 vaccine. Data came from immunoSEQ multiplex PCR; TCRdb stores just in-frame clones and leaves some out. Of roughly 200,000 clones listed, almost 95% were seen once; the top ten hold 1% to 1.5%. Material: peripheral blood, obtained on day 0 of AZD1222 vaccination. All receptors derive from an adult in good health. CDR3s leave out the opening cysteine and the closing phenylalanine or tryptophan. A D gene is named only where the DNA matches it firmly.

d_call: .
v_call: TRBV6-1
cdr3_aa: ASSELGGTEAF

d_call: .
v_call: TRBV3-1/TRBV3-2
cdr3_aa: ASNPTGLNTEAF

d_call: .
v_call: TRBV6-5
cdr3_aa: ASSYGFGAWNTEAF

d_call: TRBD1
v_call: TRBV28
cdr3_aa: ASSLGQGGQPQH

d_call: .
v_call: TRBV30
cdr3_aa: AWSYPGPEEESPLH

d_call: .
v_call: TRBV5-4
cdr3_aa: ASSVGGDNYGYT

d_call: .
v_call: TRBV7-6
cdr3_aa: ASSLGEGVDTQY

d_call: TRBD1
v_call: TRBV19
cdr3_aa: ASSPGQGQSEAF

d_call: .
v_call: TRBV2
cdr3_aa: ASSDREANTEAF

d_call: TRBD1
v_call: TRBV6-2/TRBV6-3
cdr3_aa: ASSGPGQGFNQPQH

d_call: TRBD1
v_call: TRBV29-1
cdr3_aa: SVLSPGQGAHEQY

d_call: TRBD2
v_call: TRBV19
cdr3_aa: ASSTGGSDEQY

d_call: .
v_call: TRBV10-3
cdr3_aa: AITPADGFGGTIY

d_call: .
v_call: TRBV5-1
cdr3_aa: ASSLQKNTGELF